The next 12 T cell receptor beta chains were all read from a single sample in a study of blood T cells in healthy people across ages. Primers used in a second PCR of roughly 6 to 12 cycles were a sample-barcoded 5' primer and a J-beta primer mix. TCRdb re-analysed the 5' RACE reads in MiXCR, keeping a single row per CDR3 protein. The data show roughly 1,500,000 distinct CDR3 sequences, about 31% seen once. Input material: blood. The receptor source for this set is a young woman in good health.

The J gene is TRBJ1-6, the V gene TRBV27, with 8 bases lining up with TRBD1. Germline V gives CDR1 MNHEY, CDR2 SMNVEV (reference sequence). J was trimmed by 6 bases and V by 5 bases; bases with no gene match: 6. The CDR3 is 15 amino acids. The CDR3 nucleotides are TGTGCCAGCAGTCACGGGACAGGAACTAATTCACCCCTCCACTTT. It specifies CASSHGTGTNSPLHF.

This clonotype was counted only a few times. The CDR3 protein is CAISEFLEADESYNEQFF. The CDR3 coding sequence is TGTGCCATCAGTGAGTTTCTGGAAGCGGACGAATCCTACAATGAGCAGTTCTTC. The rearrangement joins TRBV10-3 to TRBJ2-1, with D perhaps matching TRBD2 (5 bases). The V end was cut by 1 base, the J end by 1 base, with 17 bases between. CDR3 size: 18 residues. Germline CDR1 and CDR2: ENHRY and SYGVKD.

The table lists this clonotype with a few counts. The chain combines TRBV15 with TRBJ2-1; D is possibly TRBD2 (5 bases). V lost 4 bases to trimming and J lost 6 bases, with 13 bases between them. Germline V lookup: CDR1 LNHNV, CDR2 YYDKDF (reference sequence). CDR3 length equals 14 residues. The CDR3 spells CATSKGLPGNEQFF. The DNA for the CDR3 is TGTGCCACCAGCAAAGGACTGCCTGGCAATGAGCAGTTCTTC.

J is TRBJ1-2 and V is TRBV5-1; tentatively, D is TRBD1 (5 bases). The CDR3 has 14 residues. The germline V and J ends were trimmed by 6 bases and 5 bases, with 17 bases remaining between them. Germline V CDR1 and CDR2: SGHRS, YFSETQ. In DNA form, the CDR3 reads TGCGCCAGCACCGATGGGGCAGCTGGTTATGGCTACACCTTC. This sequence encodes CASTDGAAGYGYTF.

This clonotype has only a few counts. The gene calls are TRBV7-6 and TRBJ1-1; D remains ambiguous. Germline CDR1 reads SGHVS; CDR2 reads FNYEAQ. The CDR3 length is 14 residues. The V end was cut by 1 base, the J end by 4 bases, with 10 bases between. The CDR3 loop reads CASSLEARSTEAFF. The CDR3 DNA reads TGTGCCAGCAGCTTAGAGGCCCGGAGCACTGAAGCTTTCTTT.

This clonotype was detected a few times. V and J are TRBV7-3 and TRBJ2-3, with TRBD2 matching 10 bases. Germline V gene sequence: CDR1 SGHTA, CDR2 FQGTGA. The CDR3 is 16 amino acids. Germline trimming cut 4 bases from V and 5 bases from J; bases unmatched to any gene: 9. The CDR3, as DNA: TGTGCCAGCAGCTCCCGTCCTACTAGCGGGGAAGATACGCAGTATTTT. This encodes CASSSRPTSGEDTQYF.

This chain joins TRBV29-1 and TRBJ1-2, with D unclear. The CDR3 has 14 amino acids. Between the trimmed V and J ends, which lost 3 bases and 10 bases, there was a span of 21 bases. Germline-derived CDR1 and CDR2 are SQVTM and ANQGSEA. CDR3 sequence reads: CSVDRPNLVDDYTF. CDR3 in DNA: TGCAGCGTTGACCGTCCAAATCTGGTGGATGACTACACCTTC.

This clonotype turned up a few times. V gene TRBV6-1 combines with J gene TRBJ2-3; D may be TRBD1 or TRBD2 (6 bases each). Trimming took off 5 bases at V and 6 bases at J, with 18 bases between the two ends. Germline V gene sequence: CDR1 MNHNS, CDR2 SASEGT. The CDR3 runs 15 residues. CDR3 sequence reads: CASSFVSGAPDTQYF. The CDR3 nucleotides are TGTGCCAGCAGTTTTGTGTCGGGGGCGCCGGATACGCAGTATTTT.

This clonotype was counted a few times. J is TRBJ2-5 and V is TRBV6-1; TRBD2 might be the D (6 bases). With 1 base removed from V and 5 bases from J, the gap between germline ends came to 23 bases. The CDR3 sequence is 18 residues long. The germline V gene has CDR1 MNHNS and CDR2 SASEGT. The CDR3 spells CASSEDAGLGGERETQYF. CDR3 nucleotide sequence: TGTGCCAGCAGTGAAGATGCAGGTTTGGGGGGAGAGCGGGAGACCCAGTACTTC.

This chain links TRBV6-1 with TRBJ1-1; D gene uncertain. V was shortened by 8 bases and J by 0 bases, with 16 bases between the two germline ends. CDR3 length: 15 amino acids. Germline lookup yields CDR1 MNHNS and CDR2 SASEGT. The CDR3 loop is CASLGLILVNTEAFF. CDR3 coding DNA: TGTGCCAGCCTCGGTTTGATTCTGGTGAACACTGAAGCTTTCTTT.

V usage is TRBV29-1 and J usage is TRBJ2-1; unclear D gene. This CDR3 region has 13 residues. CDR1 is SQVTM and CDR2 is ANQGSEA in the germline V gene. V gave up 7 bases and J gave up 0 bases, with 10 bases separating them. The CDR3, as DNA: TGCAGCGGGAGACCCAACTCCTACAATGAGCAGTTCTTC. Translation: CSGRPNSYNEQFF.

Here the CDR3 DNA reads TGTGCCAGCAGTCCGACAGGGGGCGCAGTAACCTACGAGCAGTACTTC. It specifies CASSPTGGAVTYEQYF. The J gene is TRBJ2-7, the V gene TRBV27; TRBD1 agrees at 10 bases. Per germline, CDR1 MNHEY and CDR2 SMNVEV (reference sequence). V dropped 5 bases and J dropped 2; count of bases not matched to a gene: 9. CDR3 size: 16 residues.